The present TCR beta chain was sequenced within a study of cytomegalovirus exposure and HLA in healthy donors. As concerns this clone: Its target is not known.

The CDR3 is made up of 15 amino acids. Trimming left V 4 bases short and J 6 bases short, with 19 bases between. The germline V gene has CDR1 SGHRS and CDR2 YFSETQ. Overall study results and limits: TCR beta chain V- and J-gene trimming was linked, in a later analysis, to a missense variant in DCLRE1C. Reportedly, diagnosis of cytomegalovirus status by the classifier showed high specificity and sensitivity. Donors were assumed by presence/absence analyses to have roughly uniform sequencing depth. Later, TCR association rates were found to vary by HLA locus, highest for DRB1 and lowest for HLA-C.

This PCR relied on a set of 60 Vbeta primers and 13 Jbeta primers. The repertoire was sequenced with immunoSEQ multiplex PCR; TCRdb's copy has only in-frame clones and lacks some. Found here are 50,000 to 75,000 clones; the top ten clones hold around 2.1%. The sequencing input was PBMCs. The clonotype comes from a woman younger than 30 in good health and CMV-seronegative. This sequence joins TRBV5-1 and TRBJ1-1, with D maybe TRBD1 (6 bases). CDR3 protein: CASSTPGVGEAEAFF. The CDR3 DNA sequence: TGCGCCAGCAGCACTCCAGGGGTGGGGGAAGCTGAAGCTTTCTTT.